The subject of this entry is one T cell receptor beta chain. What it recognizes is unknown. Vbeta (60) and Jbeta (13) primers were used in the PCR. Measured with immunoSEQ multiplex PCR; TCRdb has only the in-frame clones, and not every one. The sample table sets out some 150,000 clones. This entry belongs to a study of cytomegalovirus exposure and HLA in healthy donors. General study results and limits: A later analysis reportedly found fewer N-insertions in an Asian-associated ancestry cluster than the roughly 670-donor mean.

The V and J ends lost 0 bases and 7 bases, in that order; junction bases with no gene match: 4. The CDR3 sequence is 15 residues long. Germline V gives CDR1 LGHNA, CDR2 YNFKEQ. Sample: PBMCs. This TCR was recovered from a woman younger than 30 in good health and CMV-seronegative. The chain links TRBV4-2 to TRBJ1-5, with 9 bases fitting TRBD1. The CDR3 here is CASSQEATGGQPQHF. CDR3 coding DNA: TGTGCCAGCAGCCAAGAGGCGACAGGGGGACAGCCCCAGCATTTT.